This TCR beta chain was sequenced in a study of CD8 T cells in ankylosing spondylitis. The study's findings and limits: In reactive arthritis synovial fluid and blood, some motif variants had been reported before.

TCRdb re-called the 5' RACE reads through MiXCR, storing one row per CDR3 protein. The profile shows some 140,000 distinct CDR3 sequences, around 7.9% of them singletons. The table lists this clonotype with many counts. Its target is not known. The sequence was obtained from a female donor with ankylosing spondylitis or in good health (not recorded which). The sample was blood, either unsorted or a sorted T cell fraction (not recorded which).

CDR3 in DNA: TGCGCCAGCAACCCATTGGGGGGGGGGCCCAATGAGCAGTTCTTC. It specifies CASNPLGGGPNEQFF. This sequence joins TRBV5-1 and TRBJ2-1; tentative D call: TRBD2 (7 bases). The germline CDR1 and CDR2 sequences are SGHRS and YFSETQ. V was shortened by 6 bases and J by 6 bases, with 19 bases between the two germline ends. CDR3 length: 15 residues.